This T cell receptor (beta chain) was profiled in a study of T-cell reconstitution after alpha-beta-depleted transplantation in children. The CDR3 spans 12 residues. The V end lost 5 bases, the J end lost 7 bases, and 10 bases lay between the germline ends. Per germline, CDR1 SEHNR and CDR2 FQNEAQ (reference sequence). This clonotype appeared a few times. Unique molecular identifiers were used to barcode this TCRbeta library. One entry per CDR3 protein, called by TCRdb with MiXCR from the PCR reads. The repertoire holds roughly 590,000 distinct CDR3 sequences, with approximately 16% as singletons. The TCR sequence derives from a human donor who donated a stem cell graft to a child with acute myeloid leukemia. The sequencing here drew on PBMCs from the stem cell graft donor, taken from the stem cell graft. V is TRBV7-9 and J is TRBJ2-3, with D possibly being TRBD2 (5 bases). This CDR3 reads CASSEGTYTQYF. In DNA, the CDR3 is TGTGCCAGCAGCGAGGGTACATATACGCAGTATTTT.